The 22 T cell receptor beta chains reported below all come from one sample, sequenced in a study of CDR3 diversity in severe acne. A single record per CDR3 protein comes from TCRdb applying MiXCR to the PCR reads. The table lists 97,000 or so distinct CDR3 sequences, about half of them singletons. Specimen: blood. These receptors were taken from a male donor with acne.

V is TRBV2 and J is TRBJ2-2, with 8 bases lining up with TRBD2. This CDR3 contains 15 residues. V was clipped by 5 bases and J by 4 bases; unmatched bases: 6. Germline assignment: CDR1 SNHLY and CDR2 FYNNEI. The CDR3 reads CASSKTSVSTGELFF. In nucleotides, the CDR3 is TGTGCCAGCAGTAAGACTAGCGTCAGCACCGGGGAGCTGTTTTTT.

CDR3 sequence: CSVQGADYGYTF. DNA for the CDR3: TGCAGCGTTCAAGGGGCTGACTATGGCTACACCTTC. V gene TRBV29-1 combines with J gene TRBJ1-2; a possible D gene is TRBD1 (5 bases). The germline V gene has CDR1 SQVTM and CDR2 ANQGSEA. Trimming removed 5 bases at V and 3 bases at J, with 10 bases between. The CDR3 is made up of 12 amino acids.

This clonotype was observed many times. The V call is TRBV4-3, the J call TRBJ2-1; 9 nucleotides agree with TRBD1. The germline gives CDR1 LGHNA, CDR2 YSLEER. The CDR3 length is 15 residues. Unmatched junction bases numbered 11, after V lost 4 bases and J lost 10 bases. This CDR3 reads CASSPRGQGNVEQFF. The CDR3 DNA reads TGCGCCAGCAGCCCACGGGGACAGGGCAATGTAGAGCAGTTCTTC.

This clonotype was observed at least ten times. The V gene is TRBV5-8, the J gene TRBJ2-2, with D perhaps matching TRBD1 or TRBD2 (6 bases each). Trimming removed 1 base from V and 4 bases from J, with 11 bases in between. The germline gives CDR1 SGHTS, CDR2 YDEGEE. The CDR3 sequence is 15 residues long. CDR3 region: CASSLYRGPTGELFF. The CDR3 region has the DNA TGTGCCAGCAGCTTGTACCGGGGGCCCACCGGGGAGCTGTTTTTT.

This clonotype has at least ten counts. The V call is TRBV6-6, the J call TRBJ1-2; D is unclear. This CDR3 is 12 amino acids long. The germline V gene encodes CDR1 MNHNY and CDR2 SVGAGI (reference sequence). Trimming shortened V by 6 bases and J by 8 bases, and 13 bases separated the two germline ends. This CDR3 reads CASRPEGPGYTF. CDR3 nucleotides: TGTGCCAGCAGGCCCGAAGGGCCCGGCTACACCTTC.

The chain combines TRBV6-5 with TRBJ1-4, with TRBD1 identical over 7 bases. The germline gives CDR1 MNHEY, CDR2 SVGAGI. The CDR3 consists of 15 residues. V shed 5 bases and J 5 bases; nucleotides not matched to a gene: 8. The CDR3 protein is CASSPRGTKNEKLFF. DNA of the CDR3: TGTGCCAGCAGTCCCAGGGGGACAAAAAATGAAAAACTGTTTTTT.

This clonotype was seen only once. The CDR3 DNA follows: TGTGCCAGCAGCGAGACAGGGGGAACGTCCTACGAGCAGTACTTC. It codes for CASSETGGTSYEQYF. This chain links TRBV9 with TRBJ2-7, with 9 bases that match TRBD1. The CDR3 sequence is 15 residues long. CDR1 and CDR2 (germline): SGDLS, YYNGEE. V lost 3 bases to trimming and J lost 1 base; unmatched junction nucleotides: 5.

There are a few counts of this clonotype. This sequence joins TRBV29-1 and TRBJ1-1; D unresolved. Trimming removed 3 bases at V and 0 bases at J, with 8 bases between. Germline V lookup: CDR1 SQVTM, CDR2 ANQGSEA. This CDR3 spans 13 amino acids. Written as DNA, the CDR3 is TGCAGCGTTGAGCGGAGGCTGAACACTGAAGCTTTCTTT. It specifies CSVERRLNTEAFF.

Worth noting for this clonotype: A read error may account for a junction end that differs from germline. The chain joins TRBV29-1 to TRBJ2-7, with D possibly matching TRBD1 (7 bases). The V gene's germline CDR1 is SQVTM and CDR2 ANQGSEA. The CDR3 loop spans 14 amino acids. In DNA, the CDR3 is TGCAGCGTTGAGGATGAACAGGGGTCGGGAGAGCAGTGCTTC. Translated: CSVEDEQGSGEQCF.

The V and J genes are TRBV10-1 and TRBJ2-3, with TRBD2 identical over 9 bases. Trimming took 3 bases from V and 5 from J; bases not matched to a gene: 6. The CDR3 is made up of 15 amino acids. CDR1 is WNHNN and CDR2 is SYGVQD in the germline V gene (reference sequence). The CDR3 sequence is CASSDGGRAGDTQYF. CDR3 DNA sequence: TGCGCCAGCAGTGACGGCGGGAGGGCAGGAGATACGCAGTATTTT.

This clonotype was detected ten times or more. The chain is built from TRBV29-1 and TRBJ1-2; tentative D call: TRBD1 (5 bases). The CDR3 loop spans 15 amino acids. In germline, CDR1 is SQVTM, CDR2 ANQGSEA. The V and J ends lost 7 bases and 6 bases respectively, with 24 bases between them. The CDR3 DNA reads as TGCAGCGGGGGGAACAGTTTCCCTCCTTTCGATGGCTACACCTTC. It encodes CSGGNSFPPFDGYTF. Together with reference TRBV29-1 and TRBJ1-2, the CDR3 gives the full variable domain: SAVISQKPSRDICQRGTSLTIQCQVDSQVTMMFWYRQQPGQSLTLIATANQGSEATYESGFVIDKFPISRPNLTFSTLTVSNMSPEDSSIYLCSGGNSFPPFDGYTFGSGTRLTVV.

This clonotype was found many times. The V call is TRBV11-3, the J call TRBJ2-7; no clear D. CDR3 length: 12 amino acids. The germline V gene encodes CDR1 SGHNT and CDR2 YENEEA. V was cut by 5 bases and J by 0 bases, with 5 bases left in between. The CDR3 coding sequence is TGTGCCAGCAGCCCTACCTCCTACGAGCAGTACTTC. This translates into CASSPTSYEQYF.

The V gene is TRBV7-9, the J gene TRBJ2-7; 10 positions match TRBD2. The trim removed 4 bases at V and 5 bases at J, leaving 11 bases unmatched. The germline V gene encodes CDR1 SEHNR and CDR2 FQNEAQ (reference sequence). The CDR3 loop spans 16 amino acids. In DNA, the CDR3 is TGTGCCAGCAGCTCCCCTCCCACTAGCGGGACCCACGAGCAGTACTTC. Translation gives CASSSPPTSGTHEQYF.

This chain uses TRBV7-6 with TRBJ2-7; possibly TRBD1 for D (6 bases). V dropped 0 bases and J dropped 3 bases, with 9 bases sitting between them. CDR3 length: 14 amino acids. CDR1 and CDR2 (germline): SGHVS, FNYEAQ. The CDR3 here is CASSLAVQGYEQYF. DNA of the CDR3: TGTGCCAGCAGCTTAGCGGTACAGGGCTACGAGCAGTACTTC.

The gene calls are TRBV7-9 and TRBJ2-5, with TRBD2 as a possible D gene (6 bases). CDR3 length equals 14 residues. Germline V gene sequence: CDR1 SEHNR, CDR2 FQNEAQ (reference sequence). Trimming shortened V by 7 bases and J by 5 bases, and 17 bases separated the two germline ends. CDR3 nucleotides: TGTGCCAGCACAGGGCAGGGAGGACCGGAGACCCAGTACTTC. This encodes CASTGQGGPETQYF.

Written as DNA, the CDR3 is TGTGCCAGCAGCTTAGACAGGGGATCCAGACCGGAAGCTTTCTTT. Translated: CASSLDRGSRPEAFF. This chain connects TRBV7-2 to TRBJ1-1, with TRBD1 matching 7 bases. The junction had 10 bases not matched to a gene; V was cut back by 1 base and J by 8 bases. This CDR3 contains 15 residues. Germline loops: CDR1 SGHTA, CDR2 FQGNSA. The variable domain in full, completed from reference TRBV7-2 and TRBJ1-1, reads GAGVSQSPSNKVTEKGKDVELRCDPISGHTALYWYRQSLGQGLEFLIYFQGNSAPDKSGLPSDRFSAERTGGSVSTLTIQRTQQEDSAVYLCASSLDRGSRPEAFFGQGTRLTVV.

This chain connects TRBV15 to TRBJ2-3, with 7 bases matching TRBD2. Germline loops: CDR1 LNHNV, CDR2 YYDKDF (reference sequence). CDR3 length: 16 amino acids. V lost 0 bases and J lost 0; bases outside the gene matches: 3. As DNA, the CDR3 is TGTGCCACCAGCAGAGATCGCGGGAGCAGCACAGATACGCAGTATTTT. Encoded protein: CATSRDRGSSTDTQYF.

This clonotype was recorded a few times. The CDR3, as DNA: TGTGCCAGCAGCCCTGGACAGGGGGCTAACTATGGCTACACCTTC. It codes for CASSPGQGANYGYTF. The rearrangement uses TRBV6-5 and TRBJ1-2; 10 bases agree with TRBD1. Per germline, CDR1 MNHEY and CDR2 SVGAGI. This CDR3 contains 15 residues. The V gene end was trimmed by 6 bases and the J gene end by 0 bases; junction bases not matched to a gene: 4.

DNA of the CDR3: TGTGCCAGCAGTCTGGACAGGACCTATGGCTACACCTTC. Translated, it gives CASSLDRTYGYTF. The V and J genes are TRBV2 and TRBJ1-2, with 7 nucleotides matching TRBD1. V dropped 5 bases and J dropped 4; count of bases not matched to a gene: 4. The germline V gene has CDR1 SNHLY and CDR2 FYNNEI. The CDR3 spans 13 residues. Complete variable domain (other parts from reference TRBV2 and TRBJ1-2): EPEVTQTPSHQVTQMGQEVILRCVPISNHLYFYWYRQILGQKVEFLVSFYNNEISEKSEIFDDQFSVERPDGSNFTLKIRSTKLEDSAMYFCASSLDRTYGYTFGSGTRLTVV.

This clonotype was seen a handful of times. In nucleotides, the CDR3 is TGTGCCAGCAGGGACCGGGACTTCCAAGAGACCCAGTACTTC. This gives the protein CASRDRDFQETQYF. The chain uses TRBV2 and TRBJ2-5, with D perhaps TRBD2 (6 bases). The CDR3 runs 14 residues. Germline assignment: CDR1 SNHLY and CDR2 FYNNEI. Trimming stripped 6 bases from V and 1 base from J, with 12 bases between.

A remark on this clonotype: This may be a read error: a much more frequent sequence differs by one nucleotide. The chain combines TRBV10-3 with TRBJ1-1, with D unresolved. The CDR3 contains 13 residues. Germline assignment: CDR1 ENHRY and CDR2 SYGVKD. With 2 bases removed from V and 4 bases from J, the gap between germline ends came to 8 bases. DNA of the CDR3: TGTGCCATCAGTGAGAGTGACATCACTGAAGCTTTCTTT. The encoded protein is CAISESDITEAFF.

This clonotype has just a few counts. This chain connects TRBV19 to TRBJ2-1, with TRBD2 identical over 16 bases. The CDR3 totals 17 residues. Germline CDR1 is LNHDA and CDR2 is SQIVND (reference sequence). V lost 4 bases, J lost 8 bases, and 8 bases stayed unmatched. The CDR3 loop reads CASSTGTSGRASYEQFF. The CDR3 DNA is TGTGCCAGTAGTACGGGGACTAGCGGGAGGGCCTCGTATGAGCAGTTCTTC. The variable domain in full, with the rest retrieved from reference TRBV19 and TRBJ2-1, is DGGITQSPKYLFRKEGQNVTLSCEQNLNHDAMYWYRQDPGQGLRLIYYSQIVNDFQKGDIAEGYSVSREKKESFPLTVTSAQKNPTAFYLCASSTGTSGRASYEQFFGPGTRLTVL.